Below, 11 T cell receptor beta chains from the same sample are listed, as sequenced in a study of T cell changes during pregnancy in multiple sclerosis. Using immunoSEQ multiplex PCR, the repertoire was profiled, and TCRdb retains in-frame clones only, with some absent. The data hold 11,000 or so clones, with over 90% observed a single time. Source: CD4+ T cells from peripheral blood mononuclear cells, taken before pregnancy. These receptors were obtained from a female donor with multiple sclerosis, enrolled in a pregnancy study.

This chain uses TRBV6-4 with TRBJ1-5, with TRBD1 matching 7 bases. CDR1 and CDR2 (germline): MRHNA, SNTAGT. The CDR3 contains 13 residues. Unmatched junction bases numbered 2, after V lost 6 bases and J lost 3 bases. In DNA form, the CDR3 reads TGTGCCAGCAGCCAGGGGGTCAATCAGCCCCAGCATTTT. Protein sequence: CASSQGVNQPQHF.

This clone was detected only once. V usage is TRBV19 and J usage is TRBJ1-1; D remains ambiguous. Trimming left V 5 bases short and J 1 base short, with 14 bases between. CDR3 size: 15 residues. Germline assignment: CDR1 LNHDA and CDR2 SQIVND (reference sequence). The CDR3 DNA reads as TGTGCCAGTAGTCCCTGGGGAGATTGGAACACTGAAGCTTTCTTT. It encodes CASSPWGDWNTEAFF.

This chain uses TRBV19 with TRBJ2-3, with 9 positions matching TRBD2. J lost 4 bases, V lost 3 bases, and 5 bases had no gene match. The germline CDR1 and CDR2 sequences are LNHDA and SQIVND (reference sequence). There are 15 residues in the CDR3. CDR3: CASSIFSGSADTQYF. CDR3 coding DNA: TGTGCCAGTAGTATCTTTAGCGGGAGCGCAGATACGCAGTATTTT.

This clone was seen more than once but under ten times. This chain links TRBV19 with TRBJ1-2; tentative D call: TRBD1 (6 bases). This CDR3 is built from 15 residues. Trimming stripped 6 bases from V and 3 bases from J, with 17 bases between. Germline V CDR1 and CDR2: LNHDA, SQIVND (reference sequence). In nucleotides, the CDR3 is TGTGCCAGTAGGCGCGGGGGGCTCGGGGACTATGGCTACACCTTC. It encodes CASRRGGLGDYGYTF.

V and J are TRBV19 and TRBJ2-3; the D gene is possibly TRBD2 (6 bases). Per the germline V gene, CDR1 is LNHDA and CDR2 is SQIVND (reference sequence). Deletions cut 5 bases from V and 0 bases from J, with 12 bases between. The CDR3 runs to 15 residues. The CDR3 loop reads CASSLLAASTDTQYF. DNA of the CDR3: TGTGCCAGTAGTCTGTTAGCGGCTAGCACAGATACGCAGTATTTT.

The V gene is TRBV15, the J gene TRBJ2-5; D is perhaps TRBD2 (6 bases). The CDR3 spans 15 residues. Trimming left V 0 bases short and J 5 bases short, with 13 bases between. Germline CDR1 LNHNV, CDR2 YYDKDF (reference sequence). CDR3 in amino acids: CATSRDQGEVETQYF. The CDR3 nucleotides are TGTGCCACCAGCAGAGATCAAGGGGAGGTGGAGACCCAGTACTTC.

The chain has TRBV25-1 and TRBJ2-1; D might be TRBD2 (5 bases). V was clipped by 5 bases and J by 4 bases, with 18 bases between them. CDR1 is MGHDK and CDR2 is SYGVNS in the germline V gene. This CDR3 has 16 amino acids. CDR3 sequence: CASSSPPGGLYNEQFF. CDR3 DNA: TGTGCCAGCAGTTCGCCCCCTGGCGGGCTTTACAATGAGCAGTTCTTC.

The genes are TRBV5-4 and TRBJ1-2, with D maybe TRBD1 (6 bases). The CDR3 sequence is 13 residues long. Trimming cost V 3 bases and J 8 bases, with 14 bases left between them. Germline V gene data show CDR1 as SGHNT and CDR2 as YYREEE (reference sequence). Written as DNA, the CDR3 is TGTGCCAGCAGCTCCGGACAGATCGGAGGCTACACCTTC. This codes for CASSSGQIGGYTF.

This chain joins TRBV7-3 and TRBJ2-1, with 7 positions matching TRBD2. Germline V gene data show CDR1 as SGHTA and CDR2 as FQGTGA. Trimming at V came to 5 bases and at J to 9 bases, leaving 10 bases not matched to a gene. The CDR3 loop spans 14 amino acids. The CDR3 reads CASSVQREGTEQFF. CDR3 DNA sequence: TGTGCCAGCAGCGTCCAGAGGGAGGGCACTGAGCAGTTCTTC.

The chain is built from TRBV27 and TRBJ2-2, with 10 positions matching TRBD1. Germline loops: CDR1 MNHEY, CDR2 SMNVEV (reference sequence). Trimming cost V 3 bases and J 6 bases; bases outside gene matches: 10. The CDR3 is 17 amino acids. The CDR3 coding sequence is TGTGCCAGCAGTTTCGGGCGGGTGGACAGGGGGGCCGGGGAGCTGTTTTTT. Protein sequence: CASSFGRVDRGAGELFF.

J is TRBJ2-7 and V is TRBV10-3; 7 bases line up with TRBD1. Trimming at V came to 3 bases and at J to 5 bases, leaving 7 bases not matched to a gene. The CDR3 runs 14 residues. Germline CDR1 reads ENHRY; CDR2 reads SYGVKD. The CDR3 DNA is TGTGCCATCAGTGACAGGGGGTCCAGGAACGAGCAGTACTTC. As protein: CAISDRGSRNEQYF.